These 14 T cell receptor beta chains were all obtained from the same sample, sequenced in a study of blood T cell repertoires in COVID-19. Sequencing used immunoSEQ multiplex PCR; TCRdb keeps in-frame clones, though not all of them. The sample includes about 270,000 clones, 88% seen only once; the top ten take 2% to 2.5%. What was sequenced was PBMCs or T cells enriched from blood (not recorded which). These receptors all stem from a woman aged 60 to 75 in a cohort exposed to, infected with or recovered from COVID-19 (not recorded which).

The rearrangement joins TRBV19 to TRBJ2-7; D ambiguous. Germline V gives CDR1 LNHDA, CDR2 SQIVND (reference sequence). With 0 bases removed from V and 0 bases from J, the gap between germline ends came to 12 bases. This CDR3 is 16 amino acids long. The CDR3 region is CASSIDAVTSSYEQYF. CDR3 nucleotides: TGTGCCAGTAGTATAGATGCGGTTACCAGCTCCTACGAGCAGTACTTC.

This rearrangement joins TRBV5-1 to TRBJ2-1; 10 bases fit TRBD2. V trimming: 0 bases; J trimming: 6 bases; junction bases outside the gene matches: 9. Germline CDR1 reads SGHRS; CDR2 reads YFSETQ. The CDR3 has 17 residues. The DNA of the CDR3 is TGCGCCAGCAGCTTGGAAGCGGGAGGGAGGATCCCCAATGAGCAGTTCTTC. This sequence encodes CASSLEAGGRIPNEQFF.

This chain uses TRBV19 with TRBJ1-2; TRBD1 aligns across 10 bases. V shed 5 bases and J 4 bases; nucleotides not matched to a gene: 7. CDR3 length: 15 residues. Per the germline V gene, CDR1 is LNHDA and CDR2 is SQIVND (reference sequence). The CDR3, as DNA: TGTGCCAGTAGTGCCGGGACAGGGGACCTCTATGGCTACACCTTC. Translating gives CASSAGTGDLYGYTF.

The chain employs TRBV18 and TRBJ2-3; D is undetermined. The germline V gene encodes CDR1 KGHSH and CDR2 LQKENI. The CDR3 has 14 amino acids. Trimming shortened V by 0 bases and J by 0 bases, and 4 bases separated the two germline ends. The DNA for the CDR3 is TGTGCCAGCTCACCACCATATAGCACAGATACGCAGTATTTT. Amino acid sequence: CASSPPYSTDTQYF.

The chain uses TRBV5-1 and TRBJ1-4; TRBD1 matches 9 bases. Germline loops: CDR1 SGHRS, CDR2 YFSETQ. The V gene end was trimmed by 1 base and the J gene end by 6 bases; junction bases not matched to a gene: 1. The CDR3 has 14 residues. The CDR3 nucleotides read TGCGCCAGCAGCTTGAGGACAGGGGATGAAAAACTGTTTTTT. This codes for CASSLRTGDEKLFF.

The CDR3 reads CAWSEGSGANVLTF. The CDR3 DNA reads as TGTGCCTGGAGCGAGGGCTCTGGGGCCAACGTCCTGACTTTC. The chain joins TRBV30 to TRBJ2-6; D possibly corresponds to TRBD2 (5 bases). Germline V lookup: CDR1 GTSNPN, CDR2 SVGIG (reference sequence). This CDR3 region has 14 residues. Trimming removed 3 bases from V and 0 bases from J, with 6 bases in between.

This chain uses TRBV12-3 or TRBV12-4 with TRBJ2-2; weak D call: TRBD2 (5 bases). V was cut by 5 bases and J by 9 bases, with 13 bases left in between. The CDR3 is 13 residues long. CDR3 sequence: CASSQGLYWELFF. CDR3 bases: TGTGCCAGCAGTCAAGGACTCTATTGGGAGCTGTTTTTT.

The genes are TRBV10-3 and TRBJ2-1; D call uncertain. CDR3 length: 13 amino acids. Trimming took off 9 bases at V and 0 bases at J, with 9 bases between the two ends. Germline V CDR1 and CDR2: ENHRY, SYGVKD. In DNA form, the CDR3 reads TGTGCCATACGCGAGAGCTCCTACAATGAGCAGTTCTTC. This gives the protein CAIRESSYNEQFF.

The chain employs TRBV18 and TRBJ2-1, with TRBD2 identical over 9 bases. The J segment lost 7 bases and the V segment lost 3 bases, leaving 10 bases of the junction unmatched. The CDR3 extends over 16 amino acids. Germline CDR1 reads KGHSH; CDR2 reads LQKENI. CDR3 nucleotide sequence: TGTGCCAGCTCACCCCCAAGAGTAGCGGGGGCAAATGAGCAGTTCTTC. Its translation: CASSPPRVAGANEQFF.

The chain employs TRBV10-3 and TRBJ2-1; 8 nucleotides align to TRBD2. Germline CDR1 and CDR2: ENHRY and SYGVKD. The V gene end was trimmed by 0 bases and the J gene end by 0 bases; junction bases not matched to a gene: 10. The CDR3 spans 19 residues. CDR3 residues: CAISESNGRAISSYNEQFF. CDR3 sequence (DNA): TGTGCCATCAGTGAGTCGAACGGGAGGGCCATTAGCTCCTACAATGAGCAGTTCTTC.

The chain has TRBV7-2 and TRBJ1-2; possibly TRBD1 for D (5 bases). Germline V gives CDR1 SGHTA, CDR2 FQGNSA. The CDR3 sequence is 16 residues long. V was trimmed by 4 bases and J by 3 bases, leaving 18 bases between them. The CDR3, as DNA: TGTGCCAGCAGCTCCTGGCCGAAGGGGAAGGACTATGGCTACACCTTC. Amino acid sequence: CASSSWPKGKDYGYTF.

The V call is TRBV10-1, the J call TRBJ1-2, with 10 bases fitting TRBD1. In germline, CDR1 is WNHNN, CDR2 SYGVQD (reference sequence). The junction had 4 bases not matched to a gene; V was cut back by 6 bases and J by 0 bases. This CDR3 contains 15 residues. CDR3 coding DNA: TGCGCCAGCAGCCCCGGACAGGGGGCTAACTATGGCTACACCTTC. Its translation: CASSPGQGANYGYTF.

The chain recombines TRBV27 with TRBJ1-5, with D maybe TRBD1 (5 bases). Looked up from germline, CDR1 is MNHEY and CDR2 is SMNVEV (reference sequence). The CDR3 is 15 residues long. V gave up 4 bases and J gave up 3 bases, with 13 bases separating them. The CDR3 loop is CASSSGPGVNQPQHF. The CDR3 nucleotides read TGTGCCAGCAGTTCCGGACCGGGGGTCAATCAGCCCCAGCATTTT.

This chain joins TRBV2 and TRBJ1-5; 7 bases agree with TRBD1. CDR1 SNHLY and CDR2 FYNNEI come from the germline V gene. This CDR3 is 13 amino acids long. The V and J ends lost 6 bases and 6 bases, in that order; junction bases with no gene match: 5. The CDR3 here is CASSRGFFQPQHF. The CDR3 coding sequence is TGTGCCAGCAGCAGGGGGTTCTTTCAGCCCCAGCATTTT.